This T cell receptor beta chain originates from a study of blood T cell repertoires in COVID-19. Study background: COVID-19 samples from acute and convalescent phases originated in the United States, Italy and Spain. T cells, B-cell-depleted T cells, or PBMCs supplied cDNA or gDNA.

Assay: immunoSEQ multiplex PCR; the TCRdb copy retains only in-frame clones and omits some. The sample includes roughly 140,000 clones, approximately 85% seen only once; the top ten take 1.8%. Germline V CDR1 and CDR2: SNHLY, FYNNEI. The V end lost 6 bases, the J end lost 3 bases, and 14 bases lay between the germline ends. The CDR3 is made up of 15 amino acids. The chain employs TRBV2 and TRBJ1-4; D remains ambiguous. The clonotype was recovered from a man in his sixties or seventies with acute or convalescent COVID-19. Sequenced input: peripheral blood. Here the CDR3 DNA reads TGTGCCAGCAGGATCTCAGGCTTAGCTAATGAAAAACTGTTTTTT. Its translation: CASRISGLANEKLFF.